This T cell receptor beta chain was identified in a study of blood T cell repertoires in COVID-19 (dated by TCRdb to about 2020). General notes on the study: The collaborator samples originated in the United States, Italy and Spain and spanned the acute and convalescent phases of COVID-19. The prospective study material was composed of cDNA or gDNA derived from T cells, B-cell-depleted T cells, or PBMCs. Deeply sampled blood TCRbeta repertoires from subjects exposed to, actively infected with, or recovered from COVID-19 were included in the dataset. A freely available public database, intended as a resource for researchers studying the immune response to SARS-CoV-2, is where the repertoires were released. Samples were obtained from the ongoing ImmuneRACE study (first 160 participants) and from over a thousand subjects provided by 6 global collaborators. Nearly every sample came with metadata listing a de-identified subject ID, COVID-19 status, age in years and sex. Where HLA class I and class II types were available, the types were taken from metadata supplied by the sample provider, not from assay-based typing.

Relative to germline, V is 0 bases shorter and J is 0 bases shorter, with 12 bases between their ends. The CDR3 contains 16 residues, cysteine and phenylalanine counted. The CDR3 DNA has 48 bases and is translated from base 1. The germline V gene (reference sequence) gives CDR1 as SGHKS and CDR2 as YYEKEE. With respect to this clone: This clone's antigen is unknown. It has no much larger one-base neighbor in the sample; base qualities were not kept.

Collaborating institutions collected whole blood in K2EDTA tubes following their own protocols. For TCRbeta analysis, collaborators shipped samples in one of three forms: frozen whole blood, isolated PBMCs, or DNA extracted from either of those sample types. Study-wide findings and limitations: The amount of clinical and demographic metadata varied by source and participant and was provided uncurated.

TCRbeta CDR3 regions were amplified from genomic DNA by means of the immunoSEQ Assay, a bias-controlled multiplex PCR. On the authors' methods: The number of nucleated cells in each sample was estimated from the amplification of reference gene primers within the assay. To quantify the absolute abundance of each unique TCRbeta CDR3 rearrangement, sequence reads were collapsed and filtered. For each sample, productive Simpson clonality was calculated by taking the square root of Simpson's diversity index across productive rearrangements. The table was pulled from immuneACCESS by TCRdb, which kept in-frame rearrangements only. Such tables lose some clones; where checked, under half of the loss comes from unresolved V genes, and the rest has no known cause. The DNA was the basis for D and trimming; V, J and clone size are from that table. The sample table shows around 160,000 clones, and 90% are seen once. Clones ranked in the top ten supply about a sixth of the sample.

This receptor chain uses TRBV5-5 and TRBJ1-2, and the D gene may be TRBD1, 6 bases matching. Sequencing was done on a sample of peripheral blood. This sequence was found in a man between 60 and 75 years old with active or convalescent COVID-19. The nucleotide sequence is TGTGCCAGCAGCTTGGTAATTGGACAGACTAACTATGGCTACACCTTC. Its translation is CASSLVIGQTNYGYTF.